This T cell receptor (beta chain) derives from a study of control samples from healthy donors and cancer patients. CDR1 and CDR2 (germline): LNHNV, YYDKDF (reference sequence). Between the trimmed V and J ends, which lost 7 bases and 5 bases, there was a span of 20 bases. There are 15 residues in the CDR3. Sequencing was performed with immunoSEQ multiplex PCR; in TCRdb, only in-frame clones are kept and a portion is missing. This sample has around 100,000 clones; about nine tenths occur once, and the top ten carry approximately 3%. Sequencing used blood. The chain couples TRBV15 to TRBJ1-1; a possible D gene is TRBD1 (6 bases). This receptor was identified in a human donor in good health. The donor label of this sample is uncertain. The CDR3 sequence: CATNRGGLKGTEAFF. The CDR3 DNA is TGTGCCACCAACCGCGGGGGGCTGAAGGGAACTGAAGCTTTCTTT.